This T cell receptor (beta chain) was observed in a study of CD8 T cells in ankylosing spondylitis (dated by TCRdb to the late 2010s). Regarding the research as a whole: The study profiled T cell receptor beta repertoires in healthy donors and ankylosing spondylitis patients to find disease-linked TCR variants. The full study cohort was made up of about 25 ankylosing spondylitis patients and roughly 100 healthy donors. Peripheral blood samples were taken, and synovial fluid was additionally collected from ankylosing spondylitis patients. General study outcomes and caveats: A TCR beta motif made up of several highly homologous amino acid variants appeared to be characteristic of blood from ankylosing spondylitis patients. The disease-linked clones showed a CD8+ phenotype and occurred at relatively low frequencies in peripheral blood. Some of the motif variants had been reported before in the synovial fluid and blood of reactive arthritis patients, a finding that suggests common disease-initiation mechanisms. The disease-linked clones were reported as significantly enriched in matched synovial fluid samples from ankylosing spondylitis patients.

A word on this clonotype: Its antigen specificity is not known. No per-base quality is available; no much larger clone lies one base away.

V is clipped by 5 bases and J by 1 base, and the sequence between their germline boundaries is 10 bases long. From the cysteine up to the phenylalanine, the CDR3 has a length of 14 residues. This entry keeps only the CDR3 DNA: 42 bases, framed from base 1. Data came from an Illumina HiSeq 2500. Quantitative 5'-RACE with molecular barcodes was used to prepare TCR beta libraries. Processing in the source paper ran as follows. To identify disease-linked TCR variants, a new computational method was used, one built on a probabilistic model of VDJ rearrangement. TCRdb reanalyzed the raw reads on its own, using fastp at Q25 for trimming and MiXCR for clone calling, and kept in-frame beta chains. Rows are unified per CDR3 protein, each entry keeping the most common DNA and genes. The V and J calls, along with clone size, are taken from TCRdb and not from the paper's own processing. The sample table holds some 240,000 distinct CDR3 sequences, of which over 15% were seen once. Of the sample, more than 25% falls within the top ten clones.

The chain is encoded by TRBV12-3 or TRBV12-4 joined to TRBJ2-3, with the D segment identity uncertain. This TCR was sampled from a male donor with ankylosing spondylitis or in good health (not recorded which). The sequenced material came from blood, either unsorted or a sorted T cell fraction (not recorded which). CDR3 loop: CASSTTMGTDTQYF. The bases are TGTGCCAGCAGTACCACGATGGGCACAGATACGCAGTATTTT.